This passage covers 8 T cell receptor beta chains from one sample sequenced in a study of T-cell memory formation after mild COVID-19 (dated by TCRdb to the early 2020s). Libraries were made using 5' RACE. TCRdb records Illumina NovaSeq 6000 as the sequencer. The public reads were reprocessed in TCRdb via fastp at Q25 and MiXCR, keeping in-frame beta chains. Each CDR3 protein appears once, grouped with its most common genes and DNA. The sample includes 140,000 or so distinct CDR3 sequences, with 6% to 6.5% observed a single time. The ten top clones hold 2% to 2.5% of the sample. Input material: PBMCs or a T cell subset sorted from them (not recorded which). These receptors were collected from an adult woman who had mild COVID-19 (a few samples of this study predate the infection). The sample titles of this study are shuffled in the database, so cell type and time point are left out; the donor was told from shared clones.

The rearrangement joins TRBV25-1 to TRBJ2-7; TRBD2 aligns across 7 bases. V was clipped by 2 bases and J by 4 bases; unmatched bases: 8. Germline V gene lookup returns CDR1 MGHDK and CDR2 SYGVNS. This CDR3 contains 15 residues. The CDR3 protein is CASSEPGLSGYEQYF. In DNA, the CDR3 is TGTGCCAGCAGTGAACCGGGACTATCGGGTTACGAGCAGTACTTC.

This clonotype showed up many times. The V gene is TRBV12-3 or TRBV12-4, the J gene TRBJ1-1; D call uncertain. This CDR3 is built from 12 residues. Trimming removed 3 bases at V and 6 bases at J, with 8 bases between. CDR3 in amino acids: CASSFTLAEAFF. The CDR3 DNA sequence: TGTGCCAGCAGTTTCACGTTAGCTGAAGCTTTCTTT.

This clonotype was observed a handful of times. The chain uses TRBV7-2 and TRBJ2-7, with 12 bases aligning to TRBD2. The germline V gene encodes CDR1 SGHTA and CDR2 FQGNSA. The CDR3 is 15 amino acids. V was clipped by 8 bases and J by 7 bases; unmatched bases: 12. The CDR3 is CASQGASGRASEQYF. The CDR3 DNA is TGTGCCAGCCAAGGGGCTAGCGGGAGGGCCTCGGAGCAGTACTTC.

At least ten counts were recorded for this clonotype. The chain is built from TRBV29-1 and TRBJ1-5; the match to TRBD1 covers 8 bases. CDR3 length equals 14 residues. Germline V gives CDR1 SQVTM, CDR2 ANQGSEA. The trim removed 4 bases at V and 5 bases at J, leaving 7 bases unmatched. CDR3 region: CSVVQGAGDQPQHF. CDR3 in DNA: TGCAGCGTTGTTCAGGGGGCGGGTGATCAGCCCCAGCATTTT.

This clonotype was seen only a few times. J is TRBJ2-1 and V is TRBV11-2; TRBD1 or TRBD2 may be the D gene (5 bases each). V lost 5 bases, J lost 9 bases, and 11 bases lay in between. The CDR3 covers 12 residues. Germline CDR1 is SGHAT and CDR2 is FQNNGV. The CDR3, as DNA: TGTGCCAGCAGCCAACGGGGCTTTGAGCAGTTCTTC. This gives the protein CASSQRGFEQFF.

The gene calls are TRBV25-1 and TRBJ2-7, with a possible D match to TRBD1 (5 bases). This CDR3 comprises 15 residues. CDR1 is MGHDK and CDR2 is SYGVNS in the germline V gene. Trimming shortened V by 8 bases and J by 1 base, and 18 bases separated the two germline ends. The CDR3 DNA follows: TGTGCCAGCTCAAGCGCAGGGTTGGGGTCCTACGAGCAGTACTTC. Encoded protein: CASSSAGLGSYEQYF.

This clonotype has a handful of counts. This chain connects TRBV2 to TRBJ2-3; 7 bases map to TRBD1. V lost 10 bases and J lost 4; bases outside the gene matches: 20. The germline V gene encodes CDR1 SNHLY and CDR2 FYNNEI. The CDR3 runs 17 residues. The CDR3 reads CAIRDSFGSSVADTQYF. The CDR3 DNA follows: TGTGCCATCCGGGACAGTTTTGGGTCTTCGGTCGCAGATACGCAGTATTTT. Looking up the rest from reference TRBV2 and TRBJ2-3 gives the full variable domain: EPEVTQTPSHQVTQMGQEVILRCVPISNHLYFYWYRQILGQKVEFLVSFYNNEISEKSEIFDDQFSVERPDGSNFTLKIRSTKLEDSAMYFCAIRDSFGSSVADTQYFGPGTRLTVL.

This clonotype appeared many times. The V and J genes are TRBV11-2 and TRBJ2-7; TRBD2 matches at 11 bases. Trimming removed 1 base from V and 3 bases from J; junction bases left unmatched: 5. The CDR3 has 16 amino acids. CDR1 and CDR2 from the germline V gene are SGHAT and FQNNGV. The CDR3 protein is CASSLASSGGIYEQYF. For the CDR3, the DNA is TGTGCCAGCAGCTTAGCTTCTAGCGGGGGGATCTACGAGCAGTACTTC.